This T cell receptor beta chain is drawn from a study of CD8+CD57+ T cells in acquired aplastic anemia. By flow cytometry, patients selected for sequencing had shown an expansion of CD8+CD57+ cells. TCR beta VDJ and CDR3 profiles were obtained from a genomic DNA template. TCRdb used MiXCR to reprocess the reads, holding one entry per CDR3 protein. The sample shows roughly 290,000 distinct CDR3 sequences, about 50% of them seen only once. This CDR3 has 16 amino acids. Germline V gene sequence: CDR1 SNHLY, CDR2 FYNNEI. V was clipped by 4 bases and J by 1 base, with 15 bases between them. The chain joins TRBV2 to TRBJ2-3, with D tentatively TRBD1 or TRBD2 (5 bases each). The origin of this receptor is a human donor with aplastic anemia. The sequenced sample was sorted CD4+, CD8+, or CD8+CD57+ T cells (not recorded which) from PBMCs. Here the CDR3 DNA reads TGTGCCAGCAGTGGATCTGGGGCCGGGGGCACAGATACGCAGTATTTT. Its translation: CASSGSGAGGTDTQYF.